This T cell receptor (beta chain) was obtained from a study of PD-1 blockade in mismatch repair-deficient tumors. About the research overall: All were previously treated, progressing patients with around eleven mismatch repair-deficient cancer types. Broader study findings: Tumor-resident clones, often absent from pretreatment blood, expanded after pembrolizumab and then contracted.

After removal of 5 bases from V and 2 bases from J, the junction contained 1 base not matched to a gene. The germline V gene encodes CDR1 MNHEY and CDR2 SVGAGI. The CDR3 loop spans 14 amino acids. Data came from immunoSEQ multiplex PCR; TCRdb stores just in-frame clones and leaves some out. This sample has some 120,000 clones; 65% to 80% occur once, and the top ten carry 4% to 6%. TCR sequencing covered a few patients who responded to pembrolizumab. With respect to this clone: What it binds is not known.

This TCR was sampled from an adult with mismatch repair-deficient cancer. Sequencing was performed on peripheral blood, taken more than 58 weeks after starting pembrolizumab. The J gene is TRBJ2-7, the V gene TRBV6-5, with 12 bases aligning to TRBD2. CDR3 in DNA: TGTGCCAGCAGTGGACTAGCGGGGCCCTACGAGCAGTACTTC. As protein: CASSGLAGPYEQYF.